This T cell receptor (beta chain) was recorded in a study of T cell responses to AZD1222 COVID-19 vaccine. The CDR3 runs to 8 residues. Study-level points and caveats: Seropositive status at baseline applied to only five or six AZD1222 recipients. Unmutated regions of variants are reportedly targeted by nearly half of spike-specific TCRs. Repertoires were obtained only post-peak T cell response.

As concerns this clone: Its specificity is unknown. A read error may produce the germline difference seen at one junction end.

Clones were sequenced by immunoSEQ multiplex PCR, and TCRdb holds only the in-frame ones, with some missing. The sample shows more than 95,000 clones, approximately 86% of them seen only once. The chain uses TRBV23-1 and TRBJ1-1; the D gene is possibly TRBD1 (5 bases). TRBV23-1 is classed as an ORF, of uncertain function. The sequence derives from an adult who received the MenACWY meningococcal vaccine as a control. This specimen consisted of peripheral blood, obtained 28 days after the second dose of the MenACWY control vaccine. CDR3 in DNA: TGCGCCGCGAGGGGACTAACCTTT. This encodes CAARGLTF.